This T cell receptor (beta chain) was sequenced for a study of identical twins. Overall study findings and caveats: The more abundant beta clonotypes in cord blood had fewer insertions, and memory repertoires did not show this. In monozygotic twins, models underestimated the sharing of out-of-frame TCR alpha.

A universal primer site was created by template switching, with the cDNA bearing unique molecular identifiers. TCRdb re-called the 5' RACE reads through MiXCR, storing one row per CDR3 protein. Of 450,000 or so distinct CDR3 sequences in the sample, 14% were seen once. Concerning this clonotype itself: What it binds is unknown.

Trimming shortened V by 6 bases and J by 6 bases, and 18 bases separated the two germline ends. This CDR3 spans 13 amino acids. Germline CDR1 SQVTM, CDR2 ANQGSEA. This sample was shared with a second study, whose subject was yellow fever vaccine responses in identical twins. That report adds: Vaccine-induced T cell responses in twins were reportedly observed to appear partly convergent, partly personalized.

Sequencing input: CD4+ T cells sorted from blood. The chain combines TRBV29-1 with TRBJ2-7; tentatively, D is TRBD1 (6 bases). The source of this sequence is a young woman in good health. The DNA of the CDR3 is TGCAGCGTGACCGGGACATCTTCGATCGAGCAGTACTTC. This translates into CSVTGTSSIEQYF.